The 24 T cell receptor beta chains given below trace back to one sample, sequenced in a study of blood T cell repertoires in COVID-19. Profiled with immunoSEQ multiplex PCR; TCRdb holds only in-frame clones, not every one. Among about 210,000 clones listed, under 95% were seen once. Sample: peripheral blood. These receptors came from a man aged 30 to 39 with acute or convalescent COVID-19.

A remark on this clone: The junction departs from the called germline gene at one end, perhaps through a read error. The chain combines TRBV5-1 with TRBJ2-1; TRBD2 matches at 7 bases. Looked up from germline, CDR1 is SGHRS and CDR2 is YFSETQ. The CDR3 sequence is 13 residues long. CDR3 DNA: TGCGCCAGCAGCCTCGGTTCGGGGGAGGGCCTTATCTTC. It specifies CASSLGSGEGLIF.

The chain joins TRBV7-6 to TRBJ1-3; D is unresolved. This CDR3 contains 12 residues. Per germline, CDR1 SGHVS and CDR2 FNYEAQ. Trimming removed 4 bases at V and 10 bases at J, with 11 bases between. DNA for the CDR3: TGTGCCAGCAGCTACCCGCGAGGGACCATATATTTT. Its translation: CASSYPRGTIYF. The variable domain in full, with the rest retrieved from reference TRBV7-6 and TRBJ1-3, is GAGVSQSPRYKVTKRGQDVALRCDPISGHVSLYWYRQALGQGPEFLTYFNYEAQQDKSGLPNDRFSAERPEGSISTLTIQRTEQRDSAMYRCASSYPRGTIYFGEGSWLTVV.

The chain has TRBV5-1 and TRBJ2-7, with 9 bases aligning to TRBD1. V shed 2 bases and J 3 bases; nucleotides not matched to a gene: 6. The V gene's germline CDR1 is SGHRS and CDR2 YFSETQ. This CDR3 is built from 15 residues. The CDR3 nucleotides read TGCGCCAGCAGCTTAAAACCGGGACAGGGCTACGAGCAGTACTTC. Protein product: CASSLKPGQGYEQYF.

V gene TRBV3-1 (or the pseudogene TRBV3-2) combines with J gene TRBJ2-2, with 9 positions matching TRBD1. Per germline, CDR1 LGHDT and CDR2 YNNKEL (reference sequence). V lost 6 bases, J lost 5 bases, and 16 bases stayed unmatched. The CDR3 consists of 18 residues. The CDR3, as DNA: TGTGCCAGCAGTTTGATCCGGGACAGGGCCCCCGGGACCGGGGAGCTGTTTTTT. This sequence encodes CASSLIRDRAPGTGELFF.

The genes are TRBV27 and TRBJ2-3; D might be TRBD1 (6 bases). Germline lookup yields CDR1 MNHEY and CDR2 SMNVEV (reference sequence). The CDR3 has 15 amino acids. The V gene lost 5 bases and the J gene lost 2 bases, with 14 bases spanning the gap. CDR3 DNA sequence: TGTGCCAGCAGTACCCCGGGACATAACACAGATACGCAGTATTTT. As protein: CASSTPGHNTDTQYF.

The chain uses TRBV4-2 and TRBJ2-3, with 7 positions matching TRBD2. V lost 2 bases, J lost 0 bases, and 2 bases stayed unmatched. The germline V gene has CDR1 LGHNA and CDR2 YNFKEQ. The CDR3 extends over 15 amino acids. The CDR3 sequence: CASSQSGASTDTQYF. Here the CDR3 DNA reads TGTGCCAGCAGCCAAAGCGGGGCTAGCACAGATACGCAGTATTTT.

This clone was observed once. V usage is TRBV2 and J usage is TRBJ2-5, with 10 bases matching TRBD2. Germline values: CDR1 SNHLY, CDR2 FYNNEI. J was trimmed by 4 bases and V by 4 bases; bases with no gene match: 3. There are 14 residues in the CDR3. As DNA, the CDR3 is TGTGCCAGCAGTGCCGGACTAGCGGCAGAGACCCAGTACTTC. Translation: CASSAGLAAETQYF.

The CDR3 region is CASSLSAPDRMGTYEQYF. DNA for the CDR3: TGTGCCAGCTCACTCTCTGCCCCCGACAGGATGGGGACCTACGAGCAGTACTTC. The rearrangement uses TRBV18 and TRBJ2-7, with D possibly matching TRBD1 (6 bases). V was clipped by 4 bases and J by 2 bases, with 24 bases between them. Per the germline V gene, CDR1 is KGHSH and CDR2 is LQKENI. This CDR3 comprises 18 residues.

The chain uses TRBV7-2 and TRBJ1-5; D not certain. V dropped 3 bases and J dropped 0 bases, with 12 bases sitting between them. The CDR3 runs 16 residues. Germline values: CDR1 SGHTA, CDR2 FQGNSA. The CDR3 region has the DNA TGTGCCAGCAGCTTGGGAAGGACTACTAGCAATCAGCCCCAGCATTTT. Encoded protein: CASSLGRTTSNQPQHF.

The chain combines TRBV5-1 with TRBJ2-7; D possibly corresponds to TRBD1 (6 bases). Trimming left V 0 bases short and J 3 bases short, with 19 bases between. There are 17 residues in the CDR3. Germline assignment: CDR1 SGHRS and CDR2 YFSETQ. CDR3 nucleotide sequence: TGCGCCAGCAGCTTGGCCAACAAAAGGGACAAGAGCTACGAGCAGTACTTC. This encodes CASSLANKRDKSYEQYF.

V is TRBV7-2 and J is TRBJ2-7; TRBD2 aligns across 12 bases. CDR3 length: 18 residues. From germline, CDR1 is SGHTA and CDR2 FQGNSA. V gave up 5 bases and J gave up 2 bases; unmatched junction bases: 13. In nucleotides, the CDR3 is TGTGCCAGCAGCCCCTACTACGGGACTAGCGGGCCGACCTACGAGCAGTACTTC. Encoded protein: CASSPYYGTSGPTYEQYF.

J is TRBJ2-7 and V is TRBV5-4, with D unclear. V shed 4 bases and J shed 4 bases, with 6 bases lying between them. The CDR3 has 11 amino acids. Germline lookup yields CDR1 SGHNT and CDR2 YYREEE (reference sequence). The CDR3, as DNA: TGTGCCAGCAGCGATACTTACGAGCAGTACTTC. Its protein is CASSDTYEQYF.

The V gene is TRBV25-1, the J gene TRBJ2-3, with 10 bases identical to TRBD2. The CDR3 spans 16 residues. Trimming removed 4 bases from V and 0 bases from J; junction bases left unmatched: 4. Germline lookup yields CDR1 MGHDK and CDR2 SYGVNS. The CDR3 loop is CASSVLAGASTDTQYF. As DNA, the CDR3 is TGTGCCAGCAGTGTTCTAGCGGGAGCTAGCACAGATACGCAGTATTTT.

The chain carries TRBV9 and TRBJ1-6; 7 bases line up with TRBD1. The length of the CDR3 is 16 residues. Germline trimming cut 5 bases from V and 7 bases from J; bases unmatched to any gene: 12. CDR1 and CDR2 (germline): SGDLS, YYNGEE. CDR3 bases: TGTGCCAGCAGTGAAAGACCGGGACAGCTAAATTCACCCCTCCACTTT. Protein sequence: CASSERPGQLNSPLHF. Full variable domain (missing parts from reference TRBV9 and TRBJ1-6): DSGVTQTPKHLITATGQRVTLRCSPRSGDLSVYWYQQSLDQGLQFLIQYYNGEERAKGNILERFSAQQFPDLHSELNLSSLELGDSALYFCASSERPGQLNSPLHFGNGTRLTVT.

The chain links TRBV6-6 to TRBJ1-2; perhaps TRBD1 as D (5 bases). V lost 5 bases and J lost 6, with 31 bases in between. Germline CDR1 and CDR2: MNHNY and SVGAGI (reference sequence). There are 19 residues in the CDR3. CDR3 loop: CASSPSYSGRGVLADGYTF. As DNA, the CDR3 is TGTGCCAGCAGTCCTTCCTACTCGGGACGGGGGGTTTTGGCAGATGGCTACACCTTC.

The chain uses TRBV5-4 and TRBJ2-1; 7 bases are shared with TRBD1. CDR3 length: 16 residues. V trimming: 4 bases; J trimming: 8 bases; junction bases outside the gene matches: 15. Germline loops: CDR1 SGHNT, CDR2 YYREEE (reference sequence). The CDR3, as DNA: TGTGCCAGCAGCCCTCGAAGTGGACAGGAGCGTTATGAGCAGTTCTTC. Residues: CASSPRSGQERYEQFF.

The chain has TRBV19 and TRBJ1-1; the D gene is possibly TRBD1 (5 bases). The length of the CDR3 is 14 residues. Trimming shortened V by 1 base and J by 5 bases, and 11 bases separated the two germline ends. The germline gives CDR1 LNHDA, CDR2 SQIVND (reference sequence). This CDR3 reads CASSIVQGVTEAFF. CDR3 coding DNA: TGTGCCAGTAGTATAGTTCAAGGGGTGACTGAAGCTTTCTTT.

CDR3 amino acids: CAWSAHGGNTQYF. CDR3 in DNA: TGTGCCTGGAGTGCCCACGGAGGGAATACGCAGTATTTT. The chain employs TRBV30 and TRBJ2-3; a weak D match, TRBD2 (6 bases). Germline CDR1 GTSNPN, CDR2 SVGIG (reference sequence). CDR3 size: 13 residues. Trimming pared 1 base from V and 7 bases from J, leaving 12 bases between. The whole variable domain, filled in from reference TRBV30 and TRBJ2-3, reads SQTIHQWPATLVQPVGSPLSLECTVEGTSNPNLYWYRQAAGRGLQLLFYSVGIGQISSEVPQNLSASRPQDRQFILSSKKLLLSDSGFYLCAWSAHGGNTQYFGPGTRLTVL.

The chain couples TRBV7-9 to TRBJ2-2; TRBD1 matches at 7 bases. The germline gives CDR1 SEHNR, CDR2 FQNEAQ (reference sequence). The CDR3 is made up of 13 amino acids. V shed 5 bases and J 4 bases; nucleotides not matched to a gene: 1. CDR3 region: CASSGDSTGELFF. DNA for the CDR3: TGTGCCAGCAGCGGGGACAGCACCGGGGAGCTGTTTTTT.

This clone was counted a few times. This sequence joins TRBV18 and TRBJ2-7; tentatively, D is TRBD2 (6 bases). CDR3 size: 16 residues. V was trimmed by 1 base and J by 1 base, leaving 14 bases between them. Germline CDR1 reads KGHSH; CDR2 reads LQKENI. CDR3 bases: TGTGCCAGCTCACCACTCGCCCGCGGGGTTTCCTACGAGCAGTACTTC. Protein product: CASSPLARGVSYEQYF.

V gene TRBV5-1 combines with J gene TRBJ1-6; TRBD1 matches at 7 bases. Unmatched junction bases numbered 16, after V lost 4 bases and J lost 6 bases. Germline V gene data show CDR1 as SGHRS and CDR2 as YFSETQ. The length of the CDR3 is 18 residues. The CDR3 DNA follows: TGCGCCAGCAGCCGGGTGGCCAGGGGGGCTAGATTTAATTCACCCCTCCACTTT. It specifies CASSRVARGARFNSPLHF.

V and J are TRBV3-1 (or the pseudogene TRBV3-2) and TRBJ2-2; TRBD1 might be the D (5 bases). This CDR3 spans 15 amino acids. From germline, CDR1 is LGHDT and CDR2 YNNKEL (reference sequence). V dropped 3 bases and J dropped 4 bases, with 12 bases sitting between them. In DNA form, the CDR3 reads TGTGCCAGCAGCCATGGCTCCAGGGCCACCGGGGAGCTGTTTTTT. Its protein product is CASSHGSRATGELFF.

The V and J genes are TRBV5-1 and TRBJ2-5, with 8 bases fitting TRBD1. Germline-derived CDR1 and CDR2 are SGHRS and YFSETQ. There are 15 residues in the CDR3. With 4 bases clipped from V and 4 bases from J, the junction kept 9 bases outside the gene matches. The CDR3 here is CASSHNTGGPETQYF. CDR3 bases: TGCGCCAGCAGCCACAATACAGGGGGGCCAGAGACCCAGTACTTC.

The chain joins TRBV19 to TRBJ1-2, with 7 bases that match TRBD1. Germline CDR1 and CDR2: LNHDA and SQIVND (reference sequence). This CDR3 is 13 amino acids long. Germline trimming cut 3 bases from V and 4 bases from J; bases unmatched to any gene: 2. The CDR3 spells CASSMGQSYGYTF. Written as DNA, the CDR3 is TGTGCCAGTAGTATGGGACAGAGCTATGGCTACACCTTC. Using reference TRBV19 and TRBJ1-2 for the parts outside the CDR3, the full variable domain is DGGITQSPKYLFRKEGQNVTLSCEQNLNHDAMYWYRQDPGQGLRLIYYSQIVNDFQKGDIAEGYSVSREKKESFPLTVTSAQKNPTAFYLCASSMGQSYGYTFGSGTRLTVV.